This entry concerns a single TCR beta chain. The target antigen is unknown. Trimming left V 3 bases short and J 1 base short, with 6 bases between. The CDR3 covers 13 residues. Germline CDR1 and CDR2: WNHNN and SYGVQD (reference sequence). The sample originates from a study of cytomegalovirus exposure and HLA in healthy donors. Study-level results: Previous analysis showed most TCR beta V segments were productive about 87% or about 30% of the time. CMV serostatus was the only recorded immune exposure for donors. In a later analysis, V- and J-gene trimming of beta chains associated with a DCLRE1C missense variant, replicated independently. Presence/absence comparisons presumed near-even sequencing depth among donors.

PCR was performed using 60 Vbeta and 13 Jbeta primers. Method: immunoSEQ multiplex PCR; TCRdb's copy keeps in-frame clones and lacks some. The repertoire includes around 80,000 clones, approximately 74% of them detected once, and 7.5% to 9.5% sits in the top ten. The receptor was isolated from a man aged 35-49 years in good health and CMV-seropositive. This rearrangement joins TRBV10-1 to TRBJ1-1; D is undetermined. Sequencing was carried out using PBMCs. In DNA, the CDR3 is TGCGCCAGCAGTGAACAGCCGAACACTGAAGCTTTCTTT. It encodes CASSEQPNTEAFF.